Below are 14 T cell receptor beta chains sequenced from a single sample in a study of blood T cell repertoires in COVID-19. TCRdb keeps only in-frame clones here, not all; method: immunoSEQ multiplex PCR. Of over 100,000 clones listed, around 90% were seen once; the top ten hold less than 5.5%. The sample taken for sequencing was peripheral blood. The receptors were sampled from a man aged 18-30 years with acute or convalescent COVID-19.

This rearrangement joins TRBV7-8 to TRBJ2-1; no firm D call. Trimming stripped 5 bases from V and 9 bases from J, with 8 bases between. Germline CDR1 reads SGHVS; CDR2 reads FQNEAQ. This CDR3 contains 11 residues. CDR3 sequence: CASSPVSEQFF. The CDR3 nucleotides are TGTGCCAGCAGCCCCGTGAGTGAGCAGTTCTTC.

The chain joins TRBV19 to TRBJ2-1, with 12 bases fitting TRBD2. The germline V gene has CDR1 LNHDA and CDR2 SQIVND (reference sequence). The CDR3 sequence is 16 residues long. J was trimmed by 7 bases and V by 3 bases; bases with no gene match: 7. For the CDR3, the DNA is TGTGCCAGTAGTATCAGTCTAGCGGGAGGGGGTAATGAGCAGTTCTTC. Translated, it gives CASSISLAGGGNEQFF.

The chain recombines TRBV5-4 with TRBJ1-5; weak D call: TRBD1 (5 bases). V lost 4 bases and J 3 bases, leaving 11 bases between the germline ends. In germline, CDR1 is SGHNT, CDR2 YYREEE (reference sequence). The CDR3 is 14 residues long. The CDR3 loop reads CASSNGGLNQPQHF. CDR3 DNA sequence: TGTGCCAGCAGCAACGGGGGACTCAATCAGCCCCAGCATTTT.

The chain uses TRBV3-1 (or the pseudogene TRBV3-2) and TRBJ2-2; 8 bases fit TRBD1. The germline V gene encodes CDR1 LGHDT and CDR2 YNNKEL (reference sequence). The CDR3 is 18 residues long. J was trimmed by 4 bases and V by 3 bases; bases with no gene match: 13. CDR3 bases: TGTGCCAGCAGCCACCAGGGGGAGGACAGGGTTTTCACCGGGGAGCTGTTTTTT. Translated: CASSHQGEDRVFTGELFF.

The chain is built from TRBV5-1 and TRBJ1-5, with TRBD1 identical over 8 bases. V shed 2 bases, J shed 2 bases, and the junction held 3 bases outside the gene matches. CDR3 length: 15 residues. Germline CDR1 is SGHRS and CDR2 is YFSETQ. The CDR3 protein is CASSLGQGGNQPQHF. The CDR3 DNA follows: TGCGCCAGCAGCTTAGGACAGGGTGGCAATCAGCCCCAGCATTTT. Looking up the rest from reference TRBV5-1 and TRBJ1-5 gives the full variable domain: KAGVTQTPRYLIKTRGQQVTLSCSPISGHRSVSWYQQTPGQGLQFLFEYFSETQRNKGNFPGRFSGRQFSNSRSEMNVSTLELGDSALYLCASSLGQGGNQPQHFGDGTRLSIL.

J is TRBJ2-7 and V is TRBV30; D is undetermined. V lost 4 bases, J lost 2 bases, and 9 bases lay in between. CDR1 GTSNPN and CDR2 SVGIG come from the germline V gene (reference sequence). The CDR3 covers 12 residues. The CDR3 DNA is TGTGCCTGGAAAGGAGTCACCTACGAGCAGTACTTC. This codes for CAWKGVTYEQYF.

CDR3 sequence reads: CASISGSNQPQHF. In DNA form, the CDR3 reads TGTGCCAGCATTTCAGGGTCCAATCAGCCCCAGCATTTT. The chain joins TRBV6-5 to TRBJ1-5; possibly TRBD1 for D (5 bases). The CDR3 runs 13 residues. Trimming removed 7 bases at V and 3 bases at J, with 10 bases between. Germline-derived CDR1 and CDR2 are MNHEY and SVGAGI.

The chain joins TRBV6-5 to TRBJ1-1; D remains unclear. V lost 8 bases to trimming and J lost 4 bases, with 17 bases between them. This CDR3 is 14 amino acids long. Germline CDR1 and CDR2: MNHEY and SVGAGI. CDR3 sequence (DNA): TGTGCCAGCCACCTTACACGGGGAGGCACTGAAGCTTTCTTT. Its protein is CASHLTRGGTEAFF.

V usage is TRBV3-1 (or the pseudogene TRBV3-2) and J usage is TRBJ1-2, with a tentative D call TRBD1 (5 bases). CDR1 is LGHDT, CDR2 YNNKEL, per germline (reference sequence). The CDR3 loop spans 14 amino acids. The V and J ends lost 5 bases and 7 bases respectively, with 17 bases between them. CDR3 region: CASSYGAGRAGYTF. Written as DNA, the CDR3 is TGTGCCAGCAGCTACGGAGCAGGGCGAGCTGGCTACACCTTC.

The chain employs TRBV13 and TRBJ2-1, with D tentatively TRBD2 (6 bases). CDR1 is PRHDT, CDR2 FYEKMQ, per germline (reference sequence). CDR3 length: 16 amino acids. V lost 4 bases and J 0 bases, leaving 13 bases between the germline ends. This CDR3 reads CASSYQRASSYNEQFF. In nucleotides, the CDR3 is TGTGCCAGCAGCTATCAGCGGGCCTCCTCCTACAATGAGCAGTTCTTC.

The chain has TRBV18 and TRBJ2-7; TRBD1 agrees at 7 bases. After removal of 7 bases from V and 2 bases from J, the junction contained 5 bases not matched to a gene. The CDR3 sequence is 13 residues long. Looked up from germline, CDR1 is KGHSH and CDR2 is LQKENI. The CDR3 here is CASFRTGTYEQYF. In DNA form, the CDR3 reads TGTGCCAGCTTCCGGACAGGAACCTACGAGCAGTACTTC.

This sequence joins TRBV14 and TRBJ2-1; maybe TRBD2 (5 bases). This CDR3 comprises 16 residues. Germline CDR1 and CDR2: SGHDN and FVKESK. V was shortened by 0 bases and J by 3 bases, with 12 bases between the two germline ends. The CDR3 coding sequence is TGTGCCAGCAGCCAAGATGGGGATAGCGTCTACAATGAGCAGTTCTTC. It is translated as CASSQDGDSVYNEQFF. Based on the CDR3 plus reference TRBV14 and TRBJ2-1, the full variable domain is EAGVTQFPSHSVIEKGQTVTLRCDPISGHDNLYWYRRVMGKEIKFLLHFVKESKQDESGMPNNRFLAERTGGTYSTLKVQPAELEDSGVYFCASSQDGDSVYNEQFFGPGTRLTVL.

The rearrangement uses TRBV6-5 and TRBJ1-1; no firm D call. V was trimmed by 5 bases and J by 0 bases, leaving 13 bases between them. CDR1 and CDR2 from the germline V gene are MNHEY and SVGAGI. This CDR3 has 15 residues. The CDR3 region has the DNA TGTGCCAGCAGTCCCTCTAAGTTTATGAACACTGAAGCTTTCTTT. Translating it yields CASSPSKFMNTEAFF.

This clone has a single count. CDR3 residues: CSASVGTGSEKLFF. The CDR3 region has the DNA TGCAGTGCTAGTGTGGGGACAGGGAGTGAAAAACTGTTTTTT. The rearrangement uses TRBV20-1 and TRBJ1-4; 9 bases match TRBD1. The trim removed 3 bases at V and 7 bases at J, leaving 6 bases unmatched. The CDR3 consists of 14 residues. In germline, CDR1 is DFQATT, CDR2 SNEGSKA (reference sequence).